These T cell receptor beta chains were read from a single sample in a study of blood T cell repertoires in COVID-19. The repertoire was sequenced with immunoSEQ multiplex PCR; TCRdb's copy has only in-frame clones and lacks some. The repertoire holds about 350,000 clones, over 75% seen once, with about 5.7% in the top ten. The specimen sequenced was PBMCs or T cells enriched from blood (not recorded which). Receptors originate from a woman aged 25-40 years who had recovered from COVID-19. CDR3s include the opening cysteine and the closing phenylalanine or tryptophan. D genes are given only for firm matches. A row's size may be missing; if present it is once, few, many or a size class.

d_gene: TRBD1
j_gene: TRBJ1-2
v_gene: TRBV5-1
abundance: once
CDR3nt: TGCGCCAGCAGTCCGGGACAGGGCCTGGATGGCTACACCTTC
CDR3aa: CASSPGQGLDGYTF

d_gene: TRBD1
j_gene: TRBJ2-7
v_gene: TRBV18
abundance: -
CDR3nt: TGTGCCAGCTCACCGCGGGGACAGGGGGACTACGAGCAGTACTTC
CDR3aa: CASSPRGQGDYEQYF

d_gene: -
j_gene: TRBJ2-7
v_gene: TRBV19
abundance: -
CDR3nt: TGTGCCAGTAGTTCCCGTTGGGGGGTTCGGAGACTAAACTCCTACGAGCAGTACTTC
CDR3aa: CASSSRWGVRRLNSYEQYF

d_gene: -
j_gene: TRBJ1-1
v_gene: TRBV7-2
abundance: few
CDR3nt: TGTGCCAGCAGCTTAGTTACAGGGCTCACTGAAGCTTTCTTT
CDR3aa: CASSLVTGLTEAFF

d_gene: -
j_gene: TRBJ1-1
v_gene: TRBV7-8
abundance: -
CDR3nt: TGTGCCAGCAGCTTAGAGGGAGGGTGGAACACTGAAGCTTTCTTT
CDR3aa: CASSLEGGWNTEAFF

d_gene: -
j_gene: TRBJ1-5
v_gene: TRBV10-3
abundance: -
CDR3nt: TGTGCCATCAGTGAATCGCAGGGTTGGAATCAGCCCCAGCATTTT
CDR3aa: CAISESQGWNQPQHF

d_gene: TRBD1
j_gene: TRBJ1-6
v_gene: TRBV2
abundance: few
CDR3nt: TGTGCCAGTACCGACAGGGCGAGCTCCTATAATTCACCCCTCCACTTT
CDR3aa: CASTDRASSYNSPLHF

d_gene: -
j_gene: TRBJ1-1
v_gene: TRBV6-5
abundance: once
CDR3nt: TGTGCCAGCAGCAAACAGGGACGGGACACTGAAGCTTTCTTT
CDR3aa: CASSKQGRDTEAFF

d_gene: TRBD1
j_gene: TRBJ1-1
v_gene: TRBV6-4
abundance: -
CDR3nt: TGTGCCAGCAGGCGACAGGGGGACACTGAAGCTTTCTTT
CDR3aa: CASRRQGDTEAFF

d_gene: TRBD2
j_gene: TRBJ2-7
v_gene: TRBV4-3
abundance: -
CDR3nt: TGCGCCAGCAGCCCGAGGACTAGCGGGGTTTACGAGCAGTACTTC
CDR3aa: CASSPRTSGVYEQYF

d_gene: -
j_gene: TRBJ1-2
v_gene: TRBV13
abundance: -
CDR3nt: TGTGCCAGCAGCTTAGACAGGGCATACACCTTC
CDR3aa: CASSLDRAYTF

d_gene: -
j_gene: TRBJ1-1
v_gene: TRBV5-8
abundance: -
CDR3nt: TGTGCCAGCTATACGGGAACGAACACTGAAGCTTTCTTT
CDR3aa: CASYTGTNTEAFF

d_gene: TRBD2
j_gene: TRBJ2-3
v_gene: TRBV7-2
abundance: -
CDR3nt: TGTGCCAGCAGCTTAAAAGCGGGGGAGTCGTATACGCAGTATTTT
CDR3aa: CASSLKAGESYTQYF

d_gene: -
j_gene: TRBJ2-1
v_gene: TRBV18
abundance: -
CDR3nt: TGTGCCAGCTCACCAAAGTGGGGGGATCGCGCCTGGCAGTTCTTC
CDR3aa: CASSPKWGDRAWQFF

d_gene: -
j_gene: TRBJ1-2
v_gene: TRBV24-1
abundance: -
CDR3nt: TGTGCCACCAGTGATTTCCTCAGGGGAGCTGGCTACACCTTC
CDR3aa: CATSDFLRGAGYTF

d_gene: TRBD2
j_gene: TRBJ2-5
v_gene: TRBV4-2
abundance: -
CDR3nt: TGTGCCAGCAGCCAAGAGGCTAGCGGGGGTTGGGAGACCCAGTACTTC
CDR3aa: CASSQEASGGWETQYF

d_gene: TRBD1
j_gene: TRBJ2-5
v_gene: TRBV3-1/TRBV3-2
abundance: -
CDR3nt: TGTGCCAGCAGCCAAGCCCAGGGGGCCGGGGAGACCCAGTACTTC
CDR3aa: CASSQAQGAGETQYF